These T cell receptor beta chains were read from a single sample in a study of blood T cells in healthy people across ages. TCRdb recomputed calls from the 5' RACE reads with MiXCR, one row per CDR3 protein. The data hold under 2,000,000 distinct CDR3 sequences, with 40% to 55% observed a single time. The sequenced sample consisted of blood. The receptors were sampled from a woman aged 40 to 49 in good health. The CDR3 runs from the conserved cysteine through the conserved F or W. The D gene is left open where the match is weak. Size values are once, few and many counts, or a class for expanded clones, and some rows have none.

DNA	CDR3	V	J	size	D
TGTGCCAGCAGTTATTGGCGGGGCCGCGGGACAGATACGCAGTATTTT	CASSYWRGRGTDTQYF	TRBV6-2/TRBV6-3	TRBJ2-3	NA	NA
TGCAGTGCTAGCCCTTCCGTCGGGTGGGAGCAGTACTTC	CSASPSVGWEQYF	TRBV20-1	TRBJ2-5	few	NA
TGTGCCAGCAGGGGCGCAGGGGAAACCTACGAGCAGTACTTC	CASRGAGETYEQYF	TRBV27	TRBJ2-7	NA	NA
TGTGCCAGCAGCACAAGCCCAGAACGTACGCAGTATTTT	CASSTSPERTQYF	TRBV11-2	TRBJ2-3	NA	NA
TGCAGTGCTAGTAACCGCCCCAATCAGCCCCAGCATTTT	CSASNRPNQPQHF	TRBV20-1	TRBJ1-5	many	NA
TGTGCCAGCAGTACCCGCGGGACTGCCCAGGGAGATACGCAGTATTTT	CASSTRGTAQGDTQYF	TRBV12-3/TRBV12-4	TRBJ2-3	few	NA
TGCAGTGCTAGGGGGGGTTCCGACTCCTACGAGCAGTACTTC	CSARGGSDSYEQYF	TRBV20-1	TRBJ2-7	NA	NA
TGTACCACCAGTGACCCTACACTAGCTCCAGAGACCCAGTACTTC	CTTSDPTLAPETQYF	TRBV24-1	TRBJ2-5	NA	NA
TGCAGTGCTTTCCCGGGACTAGCGGGAAACATTCAGTACTTC	CSAFPGLAGNIQYF	TRBV20-1	TRBJ2-4	few	TRBD2
TGCGCCAGCGGGCCGGGACAGGGCTTCGGCACAGATACGCAGTATTTT	CASGPGQGFGTDTQYF	TRBV4-1	TRBJ2-3	NA	TRBD1
TGTGCCAGCAGCAGAATCCCGGACAGGGGCTACGAGCAGTACTTC	CASSRIPDRGYEQYF	TRBV7-3	TRBJ2-7	NA	TRBD1
TGCGCCAGCAGCCAAGGGTTGCTCATCGCAGATACGCAGTATTTT	CASSQGLLIADTQYF	TRBV5-1	TRBJ2-3	few	NA
TGTGCCAGCAGCTTGGTTTGGACTCCCAATCAAGAGACCCAGTACTTC	CASSLVWTPNQETQYF	TRBV5-5	TRBJ2-5	few	NA
TGTGCCAGCAGCTTTCCCCTAGCGGGGGGCAACAATGAGCAGTTCTTC	CASSFPLAGGNNEQFF	TRBV7-2	TRBJ2-1	few	TRBD2
TGTGCCAGCAGCCAAGTTATGGGACTGACGAACACTGAAGCTTTCTTT	CASSQVMGLTNTEAFF	TRBV3-1	TRBJ1-1	NA	NA
TGCGCCAGCAGCCAAGCTGTGAAGGGATTAGGCTACACCTTC	CASSQAVKGLGYTF	TRBV4-3	TRBJ1-2	NA	NA
TGCGCCAGCCTGGGGTTCGAGACCCAGTACTTC	CASLGFETQYF	TRBV5-1	TRBJ2-5	NA	NA
TGTGCCAGCAGCTTAGCGGCTCGCAGTGACTATGGCTACACCTTC	CASSLAARSDYGYTF	TRBV11-3	TRBJ1-2	NA	NA
TGTGCCTCCAGCAGAGATTCCAGGACAGGGGGGTTCTTC	CASSRDSRTGGFF	TRBV15	TRBJ2-1	NA	TRBD1
TGCAGCGCCCCCGGAATCCAGGGCCACAATGGGCAGTTCTTC	CSAPGIQGHNGQFF	TRBV29-1	TRBJ2-1	NA	NA
TGTGCCAGCAGTTTACTAAGGGGACAGAGGGACAATGAGCAGTTCTTC	CASSLLRGQRDNEQFF	TRBV27	TRBJ2-1	NA	TRBD1
TGTGCCAGCAGCTCTTGGGACAGGCAGGGGCGAGCCTACAATGAGCAGTTCTTC	CASSSWDRQGRAYNEQFF	TRBV7-3	TRBJ2-1	few	TRBD1
TGTGCCAGCAGCCTAAGCAGGGGGCTAGGTCAGAGCTCCTATAATTCACCCCTCCACTTT	CASSLSRGLGQSSYNSPLHF	TRBV7-8	TRBJ1-6	NA	TRBD1
TGTGCCAGCAGGCGGGACGGGGGAACGCAGTATTTT	CASRRDGGTQYF	TRBV12-3/TRBV12-4	TRBJ2-3	NA	NA
TGTGCCAGCAGTCCTCATATAGCGGGGGGTTACAATGAGCAGTTCTTC	CASSPHIAGGYNEQFF	TRBV6-2/TRBV6-3	TRBJ2-1	NA	TRBD2